What follows are 26 T cell receptor beta chains derived from one specimen sequenced in a study of T cells in Graves' hyperthyroidism and ophthalmopathy. Researchers amplified the TCR beta CDR3 regions from RNA transcripts. The study used the HTBI primer set for a first-round RT-PCR of the TCR CDR3. TCRdb itself ran the multiplex PCR reads through MiXCR, one entry per CDR3 protein. The data hold about 500,000 distinct CDR3 sequences, with about 15% observed a single time. The sequencing sample was made of blood. All receptors derive from a woman aged 18-29 years with Graves' hyperthyroidism.

In this sample, this clonotype turned up many times. This chain joins TRBV29-1 and TRBJ2-7; D is unclear. The CDR3 is 13 residues long. V lost 7 bases and J 3 bases, leaving 16 bases between the germline ends. Germline V gives CDR1 SQVTM, CDR2 ANQGSEA. CDR3 DNA sequence: TGCAGCGCCCCATCCGACGGTTGCTACGAGCAGTACGTC. It specifies CSAPSDGCYEQYV.

This clonotype was seen only a few times. The chain employs TRBV6-1 and TRBJ2-7; 10 bases align to TRBD1. The CDR3 is 16 amino acids. J lost 4 bases, V lost 6 bases, and 12 bases had no gene match. From germline, CDR1 is MNHNS and CDR2 SASEGT. CDR3 sequence (DNA): TGTGCCAGCAGAACTACTGACAGGGGGCGCGGGTACGAGCAGTACGTC. Its translation: CASRTTDRGRGYEQYV.

Many counts were recorded for this clonotype. This chain connects TRBV12-3 or TRBV12-4 to TRBJ2-1; 7 nucleotides match TRBD2. This CDR3 is 16 amino acids long. Losses at the gene ends were 3 bases for V and 3 bases for J; bases not matched to a gene: 8. The CDR3 DNA sequence: TGTGCCAGCAGTTTGGGTAGCGGGCCTCACTACAATGAGCAGTTCTTC. The encoded protein is CASSLGSGPHYNEQFF.

This clonotype was detected many times. The chain uses TRBV5-1 and TRBJ1-4, with D uncertain. Germline-derived CDR1 and CDR2 are SGHRS and YFSETQ. This CDR3 contains 13 residues. The V gene lost 4 bases and the J gene lost 6 bases, with 10 bases spanning the gap. The DNA of the CDR3 is TGCGCCAGCAGCCAGGAGGTAGATGAAAAACTGTTTTTT. Amino acid sequence: CASSQEVDEKLFF.

The gene calls are TRBV5-6 and TRBJ1-1, with a tentative D call TRBD1 (5 bases). The CDR3 has 16 residues. V was trimmed by 2 bases and J by 0 bases, leaving 14 bases between them. Germline V gives CDR1 SGHDT, CDR2 YYEEEE. CDR3 nucleotides: TGTGCCAGCAGCTTACCGGGACGGAATTTGAACACTGAAGCTTTCTTT. Amino acids: CASSLPGRNLNTEAFF.

This clonotype was recorded at least ten times. The rearrangement links TRBV27 to TRBJ2-5; no clear D. The CDR3 is made up of 14 amino acids. The germline V and J ends were trimmed by 6 bases and 0 bases, with 11 bases remaining between them. The V gene's germline CDR1 is MNHEY and CDR2 SMNVEV (reference sequence). CDR3 amino acids: CASSPEKYQETQYF. In DNA form, the CDR3 reads TGTGCCAGCAGCCCAGAAAAGTACCAAGAGACCCAGTACTTC.

The chain uses TRBV14 and TRBJ1-4; D unclear. V shed 6 bases and J shed 3 bases, with 14 bases lying between them. The CDR3 is 15 residues long. From germline, CDR1 is SGHDN and CDR2 FVKESK. DNA of the CDR3: TGTGCCAGCAGTACAACGGGAAGGCCTAATGAAAAACTGTTTTTT. It yields the protein CASSTTGRPNEKLFF.

This clonotype was picked up a small number of times. The V call is TRBV3-1, the J call TRBJ1-5, with D hard to call. This CDR3 spans 13 amino acids. Trimming pared 2 bases from V and 7 bases from J, leaving 9 bases between. Germline lookup yields CDR1 LGHDT and CDR2 YNNKEL (reference sequence). In DNA, the CDR3 is TGTGCCAGCAGCCAAAACTCAGCCCAGCCCCAGCATTTT. This sequence encodes CASSQNSAQPQHF.

This clonotype was picked up many times. The chain couples TRBV10-3 to TRBJ2-7; D is uncertain. The V and J ends lost 2 bases and 2 bases respectively, with 7 bases between them. Germline assignment: CDR1 ENHRY and CDR2 SYGVKD. There are 13 residues in the CDR3. CDR3 sequence: CAISEATTYEQYV. The CDR3 DNA sequence: TGTGCCATCAGTGAGGCGACGACCTACGAGCAGTACGTC.

The rearrangement joins TRBV11-3 to TRBJ2-3, with 11 bases matching TRBD2. Germline assignment: CDR1 SGHNT and CDR2 YENEEA. After removal of 5 bases from V and 6 bases from J, the junction contained 7 bases not matched to a gene. The CDR3 contains 15 residues. CDR3 protein: CASSPTSGSLDTQYF. In DNA, the CDR3 is TGTGCCAGCAGCCCCACTAGCGGGAGTTTGGATACGCAGTATTTT.

CDR3: CSARDSRGITPGELFF. CDR3 nucleotide sequence: TGCAGTGCTAGAGATTCGCGGGGTATAACACCCGGGGAGCTGTTTTTT. This chain links TRBV20-1 with TRBJ2-2; D perhaps matches TRBD2 (6 bases). The CDR3 sequence is 16 residues long. Trimming left V 0 bases short and J 6 bases short, with 17 bases between. Germline CDR1 is DFQATT and CDR2 is SNEGSKA (reference sequence).

CDR3 in DNA: TGCAGCGTCCTGGAGGATCGCTACACCTTC. Translation: CSVLEDRYTF. This chain joins TRBV29-1 and TRBJ1-2; D call uncertain. V was clipped by 6 bases and J by 9 bases, with 11 bases between them. The germline V gene has CDR1 SQVTM and CDR2 ANQGSEA. The CDR3 extends over 10 amino acids. Drawing the rest from reference TRBV29-1 and TRBJ1-2, the complete variable domain is SAVISQKPSRDICQRGTSLTIQCQVDSQVTMMFWYRQQPGQSLTLIATANQGSEATYESGFVIDKFPISRPNLTFSTLTVSNMSPEDSSIYLCSVLEDRYTFGSGTRLTVV.

In its sample, this clonotype was seen a few times. The J gene is TRBJ2-3, the V gene TRBV30, with 8 nucleotides matching TRBD2. After removal of 0 bases from V and 12 bases from J, the junction contained 11 bases not matched to a gene. The germline gives CDR1 GTSNPN, CDR2 SVGIG (reference sequence). CDR3 length equals 14 residues. Here the CDR3 reads CAWSVQLAASYQYF. CDR3 DNA sequence: TGTGCCTGGAGTGTTCAACTAGCGGCCTCCTACCAGTATTTT.

V is TRBV19 and J is TRBJ1-5; D call uncertain. The CDR3 runs 11 residues. Germline assignment: CDR1 LNHDA and CDR2 SQIVND (reference sequence). The V end lost 1 base, the J end lost 11 bases, and 6 bases lay between the germline ends. DNA for the CDR3: TGTGCCAGTAGTATAGCAAGGTCCCAGCATTTT. This sequence encodes CASSIARSQHF.

This clonotype was found many times. This chain links TRBV6-1 with TRBJ1-3; D gene ambiguous. Germline V gene sequence: CDR1 MNHNS, CDR2 SASEGT. The CDR3 loop spans 15 amino acids. V dropped 3 bases and J dropped 0 bases, with 9 bases sitting between them. The CDR3 coding sequence is TGTGCCAGCAGTGATTGGGCGAGCTCTGGAAACACCATATATTTT. Translating it yields CASSDWASSGNTIYF.

This clonotype appeared a few times. The CDR3 spells CASSSTGGLTGELFF. CDR3 bases: TGTGCCAGCAGCTCGACAGGGGGACTCACCGGGGAGCTGTTTTTT. This rearrangement joins TRBV3-1 to TRBJ2-2; 9 bases match TRBD1. The CDR3 extends over 15 amino acids. With V trimmed by 5 bases and J by 4 bases, 5 bases remained unmatched. From germline, CDR1 is LGHDT and CDR2 YNNKEL (reference sequence). The full variable domain, in which reference TRBV3-1 and TRBJ2-2 provide the parts outside the CDR3, is DTAVSQTPKYLVTQMGNDKSIKCEQNLGHDTMYWYKQDSKKFLKIMFSYNNKELIINETVPNRFSPKSPDKAHLNLHINSLELGDSAVYFCASSSTGGLTGELFFGEGSRLTVL.

CDR3 protein: CASSQAGHGDTQYF. For the CDR3, the DNA is TGCGCCAGCAGCCAAGCGGGACACGGAGACACGCAGTATTTT. This chain joins TRBV4-1 and TRBJ2-3, with a weak D call TRBD1 (6 bases). Looked up from germline, CDR1 is MGHRA and CDR2 is YSYEKL. With 1 base removed from V and 9 bases from J, the gap between germline ends came to 14 bases. CDR3 length: 14 residues.

The chain has TRBV27 and TRBJ1-6, with no clear D. Germline assignment: CDR1 MNHEY and CDR2 SMNVEV (reference sequence). The CDR3 has 13 amino acids. V lost 3 bases and J lost 7, with 7 bases in between. CDR3 sequence (DNA): TGTGCCAGCAGTTTTGCCAGCAATTCACCCCTCCACTTT. Amino acid sequence: CASSFASNSPLHF.

The chain is built from TRBV20-1 and TRBJ2-2; 13 bases agree with TRBD2. Germline CDR1 is DFQATT and CDR2 is SNEGSKA (reference sequence). V was clipped by 5 bases and J by 3 bases; unmatched bases: 12. This CDR3 region has 18 residues. CDR3 sequence: CSAGGTSGTTRHTGELFF. DNA for the CDR3: TGCAGTGCTGGGGGGACTAGCGGGACGACGAGACACACCGGGGAGCTGTTTTTT.

This clonotype showed up many times. This chain connects TRBV6-5 to TRBJ1-1; maybe TRBD1 (6 bases). Germline lookup yields CDR1 MNHEY and CDR2 SVGAGI. V was trimmed by 2 bases and J by 5 bases, leaving 15 bases between them. The CDR3 totals 15 residues. The CDR3 DNA follows: TGTGCCAGCAGTTACGCCTATCCAGGGGAAACTGAAGCTTTCTTT. This codes for CASSYAYPGETEAFF.

This clonotype was seen only a few times. This sequence joins TRBV10-1 and TRBJ1-5; D remains unclear. From germline, CDR1 is WNHNN and CDR2 SYGVQD (reference sequence). This CDR3 region has 13 residues. Trimming shortened V by 5 bases and J by 4 bases, and 9 bases separated the two germline ends. This chain's CDR3 is CASSISGNQPQHF. In DNA, the CDR3 is TGCGCCAGCAGTATTAGTGGGAATCAGCCCCAGCATTTT.

In this sample, this clonotype turned up a few times. A much larger clonotype is one base distant, so this may be a read error. This rearrangement joins TRBV7-2 to TRBJ1-1; D is undetermined. The CDR3 is 11 amino acids. Trimming removed 5 bases from V and 4 bases from J, with 5 bases in between. The V gene's germline CDR1 is SGHTA and CDR2 FQGNSA. The CDR3 loop is CASSRATEAFF. The CDR3 nucleotides are TGTGCCAGCAGCAGGGCCACTGAAGCTTTCTTT.

Comments on this clonotype: One end of the junction does not line up with germline, which may come from a read error. The V and J genes are TRBV7-3 and TRBJ2-3, with 9 bases fitting TRBD2. Germline lookup yields CDR1 SGHTA and CDR2 FQGTGA. The CDR3 has 16 amino acids. The CDR3 sequence is CTSSTLAGERTDTQYF. DNA for the CDR3: TGTACCAGCAGCACATTAGCGGGAGAACGCACAGATACGCAGTATTTT.

This clonotype was observed many times. The genes are TRBV2 and TRBJ2-4; the match to TRBD1 covers 11 bases. V shed 7 bases and J 7 bases; nucleotides not matched to a gene: 3. Per germline, CDR1 SNHLY and CDR2 FYNNEI. The CDR3 consists of 13 residues. The CDR3 bases are TGTGCCAGCAAAGGGACAGGGGGTAACATTCAGTACTTC. Its protein is CASKGTGGNIQYF.

This clonotype came up many times. The chain links TRBV18 to TRBJ1-2; D call uncertain. The V gene's germline CDR1 is KGHSH and CDR2 LQKENI. The CDR3 has 15 residues. Trimming removed 1 base from V and 3 bases from J, with 12 bases in between. The CDR3 sequence is CASSPQTHEHYGYTF. As DNA, the CDR3 is TGTGCCAGCTCACCACAGACCCACGAGCACTATGGCTACACCTTC. Together with reference TRBV18 and TRBJ1-2, the CDR3 gives the full variable domain: NAGVMQNPRHLVRRRGQEARLRCSPMKGHSHVYWYRQLPEEGLKFMVYLQKENIIDESGMPKERFSAEFPKEGPSILRIQQVVRGDSAAYFCASSPQTHEHYGYTFGSGTRLTVV.

In this sample, this clonotype turned up many times. The chain combines TRBV6-2 or TRBV6-3 with TRBJ2-1; D possibly corresponds to TRBD2 (6 bases). This CDR3 comprises 15 residues. Trimming removed 6 bases at V and 8 bases at J, with 20 bases between. Germline V gives CDR1 MNHEY, CDR2 SVGEGT. In nucleotides, the CDR3 is TGTGCCAGCAGCCACGGGCGGGAAATGGGCCATGAGCAGTTCTTC. It encodes CASSHGREMGHEQFF.